This T cell receptor (beta chain) appears in the sequencing data of a study of cytomegalovirus exposure and HLA in healthy donors. Study findings and constraints: Researchers counted around 150 TCR beta chains as cytomegalovirus-associated. Most TCR sequences were rare, but some public TCRs occurred in many donors. In the roughly 120 validation repertoires, a later analysis found that first-cohort TCR clusters tended to co-occur.

A remark on this clone: The target antigen is unknown.

Sequencing was performed with immunoSEQ multiplex PCR; in TCRdb, only in-frame clones are kept and a portion is missing. The table shows almost 70,000 clones, with 95% to 96% occurring only once. The TCR was taken from a young woman in good health and CMV-seropositive. The sample consisted of PBMCs.

CDR3 in amino acids: CASSPETVSYNEQFF. The CDR3 DNA follows: TGCGCCAGCAGCCCGGAGACAGTCTCCTACAATGAGCAGTTCTTC. The V call is TRBV4-3, the J call TRBJ2-1, with D maybe TRBD1 (5 bases). The V gene lost 4 bases and the J gene lost 0 bases, with 10 bases spanning the gap. The CDR3 totals 15 residues. Germline assignment: CDR1 LGHNA and CDR2 YSLEER.